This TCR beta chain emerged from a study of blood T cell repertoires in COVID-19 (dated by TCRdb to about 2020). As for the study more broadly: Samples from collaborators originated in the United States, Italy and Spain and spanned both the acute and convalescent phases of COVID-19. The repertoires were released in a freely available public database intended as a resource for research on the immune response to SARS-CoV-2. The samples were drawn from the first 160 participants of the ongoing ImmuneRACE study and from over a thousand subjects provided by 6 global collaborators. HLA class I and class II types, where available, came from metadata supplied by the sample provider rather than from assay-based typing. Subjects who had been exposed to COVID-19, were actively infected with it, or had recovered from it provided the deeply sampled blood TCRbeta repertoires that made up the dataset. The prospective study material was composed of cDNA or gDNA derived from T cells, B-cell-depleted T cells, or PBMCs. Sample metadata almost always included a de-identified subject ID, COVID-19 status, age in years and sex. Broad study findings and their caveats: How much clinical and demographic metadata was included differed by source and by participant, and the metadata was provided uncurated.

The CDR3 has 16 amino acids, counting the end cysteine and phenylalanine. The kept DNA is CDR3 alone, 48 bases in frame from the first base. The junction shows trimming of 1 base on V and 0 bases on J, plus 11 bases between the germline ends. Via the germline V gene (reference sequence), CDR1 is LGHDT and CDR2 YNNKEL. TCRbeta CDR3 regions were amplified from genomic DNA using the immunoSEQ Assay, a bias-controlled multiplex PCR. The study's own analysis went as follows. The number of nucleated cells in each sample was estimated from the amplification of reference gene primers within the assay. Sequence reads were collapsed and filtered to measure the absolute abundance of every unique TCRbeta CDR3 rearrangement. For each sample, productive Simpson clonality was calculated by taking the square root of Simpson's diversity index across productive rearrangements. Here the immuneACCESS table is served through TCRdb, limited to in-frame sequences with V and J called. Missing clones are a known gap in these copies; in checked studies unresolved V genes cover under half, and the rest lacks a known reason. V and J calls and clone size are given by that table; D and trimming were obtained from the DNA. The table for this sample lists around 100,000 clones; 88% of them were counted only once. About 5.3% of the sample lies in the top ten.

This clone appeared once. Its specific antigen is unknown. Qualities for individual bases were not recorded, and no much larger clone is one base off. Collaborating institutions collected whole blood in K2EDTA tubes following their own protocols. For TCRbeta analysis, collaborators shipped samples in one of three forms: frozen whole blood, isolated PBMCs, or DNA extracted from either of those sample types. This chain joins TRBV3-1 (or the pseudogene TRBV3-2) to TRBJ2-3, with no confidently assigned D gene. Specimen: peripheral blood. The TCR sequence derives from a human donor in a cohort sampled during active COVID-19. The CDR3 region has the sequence CASSQAPSLSTDTQYF. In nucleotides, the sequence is TGTGCCAGCAGCCAAGCTCCCTCTCTTAGCACAGATACGCAGTATTTT.